This T cell receptor (beta chain) was captured in a study of T cells after yellow fever vaccination. This clonotype was detected ten times or more. Germline V lookup: CDR1 SGHKS, CDR2 YYEKEE (reference sequence). The CDR3 has 12 amino acids. Trimming shortened V by 4 bases and J by 3 bases, and 6 bases separated the two germline ends. TCRdb re-called the 5' RACE reads through MiXCR, storing one row per CDR3 protein. The table shows tens of thousands of distinct CDR3 sequences, with approximately 5% occurring only once. The sequence was obtained from a man aged 25 to 40 who received the YFV17D yellow fever vaccine. The starting material was PBMCs, either bulk or a sorted T-cell subset (CD4+, CD8+, memory, or dextramer-sorted; not recorded which), obtained 15 days after the yellow fever booster vaccination. The gene calls are TRBV5-5 and TRBJ2-3; no firm D call. The CDR3 region is CASSRTTDTQYF. CDR3 bases: TGTGCCAGCAGCCGAACTACAGATACGCAGTATTTT.